The clone carrying this TCR beta chain has more than one count but fewer than ten. This sample was taken from a study of response to subunit inactivated influenza vaccine. From the RT-PCR reads, TCRdb called clonotypes with MiXCR, one entry per CDR3 protein. The data contain some 850,000 distinct CDR3 sequences, 18% of them singletons. Germline assignment: CDR1 SGHTA and CDR2 FQGNSA. The CDR3 is made up of 13 amino acids. With 0 bases removed from V and 5 bases from J, the gap between germline ends came to 6 bases. The material sequenced was PBMCs from blood, taken around 5 days after vaccination. This clonotype was sampled from a man in his fifties who received an inactivated influenza vaccine. The chain carries TRBV7-2 and TRBJ2-3; D is undetermined. CDR3 region: CASSLAREDTQYF. The CDR3 DNA reads as TGTGCCAGCAGCTTAGCTCGCGAAGATACGCAGTATTTT.